Listed below are T cell receptor beta chains from one sample, sequenced in a study of blood T cell repertoires in COVID-19. Assay used: immunoSEQ multiplex PCR; TCRdb lists only in-frame clones, some missing. The table lists under 80,000 clones, around nine tenths of them singletons. What was sequenced was peripheral blood. The receptors originated from a human donor in a cohort sampled during active COVID-19. The CDR3 runs from the conserved cysteine through the conserved F or W. The D gene is left open where the match is weak. The size field is filled for only some rows; it gives once, few, many or a size class.

CDR3	DNA	size	V	J	D
CASSLVGLGSTYEQYF	TGTGCCAGCAGCTTGGTCGGTCTAGGGAGTACCTACGAGCAGTACTTC	NA	TRBV5-4	TRBJ2-7	NA
CASSSNRQGRKTEAFF	TGTGCCAGCAGTTCCAATCGACAGGGAAGGAAGACTGAAGCTTTCTTT	NA	TRBV28	TRBJ1-1	TRBD1
CASSQGAGTTNEKLFF	TGTGCCAGCAGCCAAGGCGCCGGGACAACTAATGAAAAACTGTTTTTT	once	TRBV14	TRBJ1-4	NA
CASSIPRRSVGGGEENTIYF	TGTGCCAGTAGTATACCCCGTCGGTCTGTCGGAGGGGGCGAAGAGAACACCATATATTTT	NA	TRBV19	TRBJ1-3	TRBD1
CASSLAPLAGRQSEPQHF	TGCGCCAGCAGCTTGGCCCCCCTCGCGGGACGGCAAAGCGAGCCCCAGCATTTT	NA	TRBV5-1	TRBJ1-5	NA
CASSPRTANTGELFF	TGTGCCAGCAGCCCCCGGACAGCGAACACCGGGGAGCTGTTTTTT	NA	TRBV9	TRBJ2-2	NA
CASHSLVDSEQFF	TGTGCCAGCCACTCCCTAGTAGACTCTGAGCAGTTCTTC	NA	TRBV2	TRBJ2-1	NA
CASSFSEAVPTDTQYF	TGTGCCAGCAGTTTCTCCGAGGCGGTACCTACAGATACGCAGTATTTT	NA	TRBV27	TRBJ2-3	NA
CAASKGELVEQFF	TGTGCCGCCAGCAAGGGTGAACTAGTTGAGCAGTTCTTC	NA	TRBV12-3/TRBV12-4	TRBJ2-1	NA
CASTTGTSGSNEQFF	TGTGCCAGCACTACCGGGACTAGCGGGAGTAATGAGCAGTTCTTC	NA	TRBV19	TRBJ2-1	TRBD2
CATSDRGLGRDEQFF	TGTGCCACCAGCGACAGGGGGTTGGGGCGGGATGAGCAGTTCTTC	NA	TRBV15	TRBJ2-1	TRBD1
CASSLGNQETQYF	TGTGCCAGCAGCTTAGGCAACCAAGAGACCCAGTACTTC	NA	TRBV13	TRBJ2-5	NA
CASSEAILFGQYF	TGTGCCAGCAGTGAAGCTATACTTTTTGGGCAGTACTTC	NA	TRBV6-1	TRBJ2-7	NA
CASGVEGVLLGNEQFF	TGCGCCAGCGGGGTTGAGGGCGTCCTTTTGGGGAATGAGCAGTTCTTC	NA	TRBV5-1	TRBJ2-1	NA
CASSLGLAGGPYTGELFF	TGTGCCAGCAGCCTGGGACTAGCGGGAGGGCCATACACCGGGGAGCTGTTTTTT	NA	TRBV4-2	TRBJ2-2	TRBD2
CASSLGGVPPGETQYF	TGTGCCAGCAGCTTAGGAGGGGTCCCGCCAGGGGAGACCCAGTACTTC	NA	TRBV7-3	TRBJ2-5	NA
CASSSLGARSYNEQFF	TGTGCCAGCAGCTCCCTGGGGGCGAGGTCCTACAATGAGCAGTTCTTC	NA	TRBV11-3	TRBJ2-1	NA
CASSLGLADNEQFF	TGTGCCAGCAGCCTTGGACTAGCTGACAATGAGCAGTTCTTC	once	TRBV4-2	TRBJ2-1	TRBD2
CASSLSDSLQETQYF	TGTGCCAGCAGTTTATCGGACAGCCTACAAGAGACCCAGTACTTC	NA	TRBV27	TRBJ2-5	NA
CASSPGQGLNYGYTF	TGTGCCAGCAGCCCAGGACAGGGACTTAACTATGGCTACACCTTC	NA	TRBV3-1/TRBV3-2	TRBJ1-2	TRBD1
CASSTGTGDGLGNQPQHF	TGTGCCAGCAGCACCGGGACAGGGGATGGGTTGGGCAATCAGCCCCAGCATTTT	NA	TRBV5-8	TRBJ1-5	TRBD1
CASSFSAYQETQYF	TGTGCCAGCAGCTTCTCAGCGTACCAAGAGACCCAGTACTTC	NA	TRBV7-9	TRBJ2-5	NA
CASSQVTGFLNEQFF	TGTGCCAGCAGCCAAGTAACCGGTTTCCTCAATGAGCAGTTCTTC	NA	TRBV3-1/TRBV3-2	TRBJ2-1	NA
CASSERWGADYGYTF	TGTGCCAGCAGTGAAAGGTGGGGCGCAGACTATGGCTACACCTTC	once	TRBV6-1	TRBJ1-2	NA
CASSLDLGVRHEQYF	TGTGCCAGCAGCTTGGATCTAGGGGTTCGCCACGAGCAGTACTTC	NA	TRBV7-9	TRBJ2-7	NA
CASSLGGAAANEQFF	TGTGCCAGCTCTTTAGGGGGGGCAGCGGCCAATGAGCAGTTCTTC	NA	TRBV3-1/TRBV3-2	TRBJ2-1	NA
CATSDLSGQSTDTQYF	TGTGCCACCAGTGATTTGTCGGGACAGAGCACAGATACGCAGTATTTT	NA	TRBV24-1	TRBJ2-3	TRBD1
CAWSLGTPGNEQFF	TGTGCCTGGTCCCTCGGGACTCCGGGCAATGAGCAGTTCTTC	NA	TRBV30	TRBJ2-1	NA
CASSIDRALSNQPQHF	TGTGCCAGTAGTATAGACAGGGCTCTGAGCAATCAGCCCCAGCATTTT	few	TRBV19	TRBJ1-5	NA
CASSDNGHPGEGNEKLFF	TGTGCCAGCAGTGACAACGGACACCCAGGGGAGGGTAATGAAAAACTGTTTTTT	NA	TRBV14	TRBJ1-4	NA
CAISERGTAYSNQPQHF	TGTGCCATCAGTGAGCGGGGGACAGCGTATAGCAATCAGCCCCAGCATTTT	once	TRBV10-3	TRBJ1-5	TRBD1
CASRSDRAMNTEAFF	TGCGCCAGCAGATCGGACAGGGCAATGAACACTGAAGCTTTCTTT	NA	TRBV10-1	TRBJ1-1	TRBD1
CASTNLWDTQYF	TGTGCCAGCACCAACCTATGGGATACGCAGTATTTT	NA	TRBV12-3/TRBV12-4	TRBJ2-3	NA
CATSSSGGQGAYSNQPQHF	TGTGCCACCAGCAGCTCCGGAGGACAGGGGGCTTATAGCAATCAGCCCCAGCATTTT	NA	TRBV15	TRBJ1-5	TRBD1
CASSQTGVNQPQHF	TGTGCCAGCAGTCAAACAGGGGTCAATCAGCCCCAGCATTTT	NA	TRBV6-5	TRBJ1-5	TRBD1
CASSDGQPTGELFF	TGTGCCAGCAGTGACGGACAGCCAACTGGGGAGCTGTTTTTT	NA	TRBV6-4	TRBJ2-2	NA
CASSFGGLSTEAFF	TGTGCCAGCAGTTTTGGGGGCTTGAGCACTGAAGCTTTCTTT	NA	TRBV27	TRBJ1-1	NA
CASSSNLGGAFF	TGTGCCAGCAGCTCGAACCTGGGGGGGGCTTTCTTT	NA	TRBV12-3/TRBV12-4	TRBJ1-1	NA
CASSLEGQGFHNEQFF	TGCGCCAGCAGCTTGGAGGGACAGGGTTTCCACAATGAGCAGTTCTTC	NA	TRBV5-1	TRBJ2-1	TRBD1
CASSSTRAGMPQPQHF	TGTGCCAGCAGCTCCACCAGGGCAGGGATGCCTCAGCCCCAGCATTTT	few	TRBV7-9	TRBJ1-5	NA
CASSTGWMETQYF	TGTGCCAGTAGTACCGGGTGGATGGAGACCCAGTACTTC	NA	TRBV19	TRBJ2-5	NA
CASLYPNSYGYTF	TGTGCCAGCTTGTACCCAAACTCCTATGGCTACACCTTC	NA	TRBV19	TRBJ1-2	NA
CATSRDLAGGVGNEQFF	TGTGCCACCAGCAGAGATCTGGCGGGGGGGGTTGGCAATGAGCAGTTCTTC	NA	TRBV15	TRBJ2-1	TRBD2
CASSRTGETEAFF	TGCGCCAGCAGCCGAACGGGGGAAACTGAAGCTTTCTTT	NA	TRBV4-1	TRBJ1-1	NA
CASSVTYGGNTIYF	TGTGCCAGCAGCGTAACTTACGGGGGAAACACCATATATTTT	NA	TRBV9	TRBJ1-3	NA
CAISESASGANVLTF	TGTGCCATCAGTGAGTCGGCCTCTGGGGCCAACGTCCTGACTTTC	NA	TRBV10-3	TRBJ2-6	NA
CASSRPGQGGEAFF	TGTGCCAGCAGTCGTCCGGGGCAGGGGGGTGAAGCTTTCTTT	once	TRBV6-5	TRBJ1-1	TRBD1
CASNLAAYFSYNEQFF	TGCGCCAGCAACCTAGCGGCTTACTTCTCCTACAATGAGCAGTTCTTC	few	TRBV23-1	TRBJ2-1	TRBD2
CASSLTSGRAGEQYF	TGTGCCAGCAGCCTGACTAGCGGGAGGGCCGGGGAGCAGTACTTC	NA	TRBV3-1/TRBV3-2	TRBJ2-7	TRBD2
CASSLDRAVNIQYF	TGTGCCAGCAGCTTGGACAGGGCGGTAAACATTCAGTACTTC	NA	TRBV5-4	TRBJ2-4	NA
CASSPTWERNTIYF	TGTGCCAGCAGCCCCACGTGGGAGAGAAACACCATATATTTT	NA	TRBV6-5	TRBJ1-3	NA
CAWTSGNQETQYF	TGTGCCTGGACAAGCGGGAACCAAGAGACCCAGTACTTC	NA	TRBV30	TRBJ2-5	TRBD2
CASSGGSVAGVPGELFF	TGTGCCAGCAGCGGAGGATCGGTAGCGGGAGTTCCCGGGGAGCTGTTTTTT	NA	TRBV2	TRBJ2-2	TRBD2
CASSPYAEGGEAFF	TGTGCCAGCAGCCCCTACGCGGAGGGTGGCGAAGCTTTCTTT	NA	TRBV3-1/TRBV3-2	TRBJ1-1	NA
CASSFRTSGNTGELFF	TGTGCCAGCAGCTTTAGGACTAGCGGGAACACCGGGGAGCTGTTTTTT	NA	TRBV5-4	TRBJ2-2	TRBD2
CASSLRAGEQYF	TGTGCCAGCAGTCTCCGGGCGGGAGAGCAGTACTTC	NA	TRBV7-9	TRBJ2-7	NA
CASSYSPQGGTEAFF	TGTGCCAGCAGTTACTCTCCGCAGGGGGGCACTGAAGCTTTCTTT	NA	TRBV6-5	TRBJ1-1	TRBD1
CATAGQKTYEQYF	TGTGCCACCGCCGGACAGAAGACCTACGAGCAGTACTTC	once	TRBV15	TRBJ2-7	NA